These 32 T cell receptor beta chains originate from one sample sequenced in a study of shared clonotypes between healthy human individuals. Produced via immunoSEQ multiplex PCR; TCRdb's table is partial and in-frame only. The sample yields roughly 720,000 clones, about 90% seen once. The material sequenced was memory CD8+ T cells from PBMCs. Specified subset: CD45RO+ cells pooled with CCR7-negative TemRA cells. The receptors come from a man in his late teens or twenties in good health. Some clones in this sample may be carry-over from other donors' samples.

CDR3 coding DNA: TGTGCCTGGAGGAGGCGGGAGGGCTACGAGCAGTACTTC. This sequence encodes CAWRRREGYEQYF. The chain employs TRBV30 and TRBJ2-7; 9 nucleotides match TRBD2. The CDR3 consists of 13 residues. V lost 3 bases, J lost 3 bases, and 3 bases stayed unmatched. Germline V lookup: CDR1 GTSNPN, CDR2 SVGIG (reference sequence).

The genes are TRBV7-8 and TRBJ2-7; 8 bases line up with TRBD1. The J segment lost 5 bases and the V segment lost 2 bases, leaving 5 bases of the junction unmatched. The CDR3 runs to 14 residues. Germline CDR1 reads SGHVS; CDR2 reads FQNEAQ. The CDR3 loop is CASSLRAGGDEQYF. The CDR3 DNA reads TGTGCCAGCAGCTTAAGGGCAGGGGGCGACGAGCAGTACTTC.

This sequence joins TRBV7-9 and TRBJ1-3; no definite D call. V lost 5 bases and J 1 base, leaving 15 bases between the germline ends. The CDR3 length is 16 residues. Germline values: CDR1 SEHNR, CDR2 FQNEAQ (reference sequence). The CDR3 here is CASSETVERSGNTIYF. CDR3 DNA sequence: TGTGCCAGCAGCGAAACGGTAGAGAGGTCTGGAAACACCATATATTTT.

This chain joins TRBV27 and TRBJ2-3; TRBD2 agrees at 9 bases. The junction had 12 bases not matched to a gene; V was cut back by 5 bases and J by 3 bases. The CDR3 sequence is 17 residues long. Germline V gene lookup returns CDR1 MNHEY and CDR2 SMNVEV (reference sequence). CDR3 sequence (DNA): TGTGCCAGCAGTCTCCTTAGGCCTAGCGGGAAAACAGATACGCAGTATTTT. Its protein product is CASSLLRPSGKTDTQYF.

This chain connects TRBV28 to TRBJ1-5; no clear D. The CDR3 extends over 14 amino acids. The germline CDR1 and CDR2 sequences are MDHEN and SYDVKM. Trimming removed 3 bases from V and 5 bases from J, with 11 bases in between. DNA for the CDR3: TGTGCCAGCAGTTTTCGCCGCGCCTATCAGCCCCAGCATTTT. Protein product: CASSFRRAYQPQHF.

For this clone: In the same sample, other DNA sequences code for this CDR3. The chain links TRBV6-5 to TRBJ2-7, with TRBD2 identical over 9 bases. The CDR3 extends over 16 amino acids. The ends lost 0 bases at V and 0 bases at J; junction bases unmatched: 3. Germline CDR1 reads MNHEY; CDR2 reads SVGAGI. Written as DNA, the CDR3 is TGTGCCAGCAGTTACTCGAGCGGGAGGCTCTCCTACGAGCAGTACTTC. Protein: CASSYSSGRLSYEQYF.

In nucleotides, the CDR3 is TGTGCCTGGAGTGTACGGGGCACAGGTATAGTGAACACTGAAGCTTTCTTT. Translating gives CAWSVRGTGIVNTEAFF. V is TRBV30 and J is TRBJ1-1; D perhaps matches TRBD1 (5 bases). Trimming took off 0 bases at V and 0 bases at J, with 17 bases between the two ends. The CDR3 totals 17 residues. Germline V lookup: CDR1 GTSNPN, CDR2 SVGIG (reference sequence).

The chain links TRBV19 to TRBJ1-2, with a possible D match to TRBD1 (6 bases). The germline V gene encodes CDR1 LNHDA and CDR2 SQIVND (reference sequence). Trimming removed 5 bases from V and 4 bases from J, with 20 bases in between. The CDR3 is 16 residues long. The CDR3 DNA reads TGTGCCAGTAGTCCTGCCCGAAACAGGGTTTCCTATGGCTACACCTTC. Translated: CASSPARNRVSYGYTF. Supplemented by reference TRBV19 and TRBJ1-2, the full variable domain reads DGGITQSPKYLFRKEGQNVTLSCEQNLNHDAMYWYRQDPGQGLRLIYYSQIVNDFQKGDIAEGYSVSREKKESFPLTVTSAQKNPTAFYLCASSPARNRVSYGYTFGSGTRLTVV.

V usage is TRBV6-1 and J usage is TRBJ2-7; the match to TRBD1 covers 11 bases. Germline V gene lookup returns CDR1 MNHNS and CDR2 SASEGT. V shed 8 bases, J shed 5 bases, and the junction held 5 bases outside the gene matches. This CDR3 is built from 13 residues. The CDR3 protein is CASPGTGGNEQYF. The CDR3 region has the DNA TGTGCCAGCCCCGGGACAGGGGGAAACGAGCAGTACTTC.

The gene calls are TRBV6-1 and TRBJ2-3; the D is unclear. Germline CDR1 MNHNS, CDR2 SASEGT. This CDR3 is 16 amino acids long. The V end lost 2 bases, the J end lost 0 bases, and 12 bases lay between the germline ends. The CDR3, as DNA: TGTGCCAGCAGTGAATGGGCCGCGTATAGCACAGATACGCAGTATTTT. This translates into CASSEWAAYSTDTQYF.

The chain carries TRBV5-1 and TRBJ2-7; D is ambiguous. The germline V gene encodes CDR1 SGHRS and CDR2 YFSETQ. With 0 bases removed from V and 5 bases from J, the gap between germline ends came to 9 bases. CDR3 length equals 13 residues. The CDR3 reads CASSLVVGNEQYF. The CDR3, as DNA: TGCGCCAGCAGCTTGGTAGTGGGCAACGAGCAGTACTTC.

The CDR3 region has the DNA TGTGCCAGCAGTGAATCCGTGACTGGATCCTACGAGCAGTACTTC. It yields the protein CASSESVTGSYEQYF. This chain links TRBV25-1 with TRBJ2-7, with D unresolved. Deletions cut 1 base from V and 1 base from J, with 11 bases between. The CDR3 is 15 residues long. CDR1 is MGHDK and CDR2 is SYGVNS in the germline V gene.

The V gene is TRBV27, the J gene TRBJ2-1; the match to TRBD2 covers 9 bases. Unmatched junction bases numbered 7, after V lost 5 bases and J lost 5 bases. The germline V gene has CDR1 MNHEY and CDR2 SMNVEV (reference sequence). CDR3 size: 15 residues. CDR3 in DNA: TGTGCCAGCAGTGGAACCGGGACTAGCCACAATGAGCAGTTCTTC. This translates into CASSGTGTSHNEQFF.

This clone was observed a single time. The V and J genes are TRBV7-8 and TRBJ2-7, with D possibly matching TRBD2 (5 bases). Germline lookup yields CDR1 SGHVS and CDR2 FQNEAQ. V was clipped by 3 bases and J by 3 bases, with 12 bases between them. CDR3 length equals 14 residues. CDR3 in DNA: TGTGCCAGCAGCTTTGGGGAGCTGAGCTACGAGCAGTACTTC. It encodes CASSFGELSYEQYF. Full variable domain (outside the CDR3, taken from reference TRBV7-8 and TRBJ2-7): GAGVSQSPRYKVAKRGQDVALRCDPISGHVSLFWYQQALGQGPEFLTYFQNEAQLDKSGLPSDRFFAERPEGSVSTLKIQRTQQEDSAVYLCASSFGELSYEQYFGPGTRLTVT.

This chain uses TRBV19 with TRBJ2-3; D gene unclear. The V and J ends lost 5 bases and 6 bases respectively, with 6 bases between them. This CDR3 region has 11 residues. Looked up from germline, CDR1 is LNHDA and CDR2 is SQIVND (reference sequence). CDR3: CASSAGDTQYF. The CDR3 region has the DNA TGTGCCAGTAGTGCCGGGGATACGCAGTATTTT.

This clone occurred a few times. The J gene is TRBJ2-7, the V gene TRBV30; TRBD1 aligns across 8 bases. Per germline, CDR1 GTSNPN and CDR2 SVGIG (reference sequence). This CDR3 comprises 15 residues. The V gene end was trimmed by 0 bases and the J gene end by 1 base; junction bases not matched to a gene: 5. CDR3 region: CAWSVRTGHSYEQYF. The CDR3 nucleotides read TGTGCCTGGAGTGTTCGGACAGGGCATTCCTACGAGCAGTACTTC.

The V and J genes are TRBV28 and TRBJ2-1; D call uncertain. The CDR3 has 13 amino acids. Germline CDR1 is MDHEN and CDR2 is SYDVKM. The V end was cut by 4 bases, the J end by 5 bases, with 9 bases between. The CDR3 coding sequence is TGTGCCAGCAGTTCTAACCCCAACAATGAGCAGTTCTTC. Amino acids: CASSSNPNNEQFF.

This chain joins TRBV27 and TRBJ2-7; the D is unclear. The germline CDR1 and CDR2 sequences are MNHEY and SMNVEV (reference sequence). Deletions cut 3 bases from V and 5 bases from J, with 11 bases between. The CDR3 spans 13 residues. The CDR3 protein is CASSFLRTNEQYF. CDR3 DNA sequence: TGTGCCAGCAGTTTTTTACGGACCAACGAGCAGTACTTC.

The rearrangement joins TRBV28 to TRBJ2-1; a weak D match, TRBD2 (6 bases). Trimming stripped 8 bases from V and 10 bases from J, with 24 bases between. The length of the CDR3 is 15 residues. Per germline, CDR1 MDHEN and CDR2 SYDVKM. CDR3 residues: CASHTGAPGFMEQFF. The DNA for the CDR3 is TGTGCCAGCCACACGGGAGCTCCGGGATTTATGGAGCAGTTCTTC.

This rearrangement joins TRBV15 to TRBJ2-1; 8 bases line up with TRBD2. The CDR3 length is 15 residues. V shed 4 bases and J 6 bases; nucleotides not matched to a gene: 8. Per germline, CDR1 LNHNV and CDR2 YYDKDF (reference sequence). The CDR3 bases are TGTGCCACCAGCAACAAGCGGGAGTCTTTCAATGAGCAGTTCTTC. Its protein is CATSNKRESFNEQFF.

This clone has more than one count but fewer than ten. The chain uses TRBV21-1 and TRBJ2-3; the table's D call, TRBD2, was not checked against the DNA. TRBV21-1 counts as a pseudogene. The length of the CDR3 is 14 residues. As DNA, the CDR3 is TGTGCCAGCAGCAAAGACGGGGGGCCAGATACGCAGTATTTT. Its translation is CASSKDGGPDTQYF.

The CDR3 here is CASSPPFGLAGYLAEQYF. CDR3 coding DNA: TGTGCCAGCAGCCCTCCCTTCGGGCTAGCGGGATACCTAGCCGAGCAGTACTTC. The rearrangement joins TRBV11-2 to TRBJ2-7; 9 bases line up with TRBD2. From germline, CDR1 is SGHAT and CDR2 FQNNGV. This CDR3 region has 18 residues. The J segment lost 6 bases and the V segment lost 5 bases, leaving 20 bases of the junction unmatched.

The rearrangement joins TRBV4-1 to TRBJ2-1, with 12 bases lining up with TRBD1. Germline values: CDR1 MGHRA, CDR2 YSYEKL. The CDR3 sequence is 16 residues long. V dropped 4 bases and J dropped 6; count of bases not matched to a gene: 7. The CDR3 region has the DNA TGCGCCAGCAGCCCGACCTGGGACAGGGGGCGCAATGAGCAGTTCTTC. Translated, it gives CASSPTWDRGRNEQFF.

This clone was seen just once. The rearrangement joins TRBV15 to TRBJ2-5, with 10 positions matching TRBD2. After removal of 0 bases from V and 2 bases from J, the junction contained 9 bases not matched to a gene. The CDR3 has 18 residues. CDR1 and CDR2 from the germline V gene are LNHNV and YYDKDF (reference sequence). CDR3 residues: CATSRESLGLASQETQYF. The CDR3 DNA follows: TGTGCCACCAGCAGAGAGAGTTTGGGACTAGCGTCACAAGAGACCCAGTACTTC.

CDR3 nucleotide sequence: TGCGCCAGCAGCTGGGACGGCCCGACAACAGATACGCAGTATTTT. Encoded protein: CASSWDGPTTDTQYF. V gene TRBV5-1 combines with J gene TRBJ2-3; D tentatively fits TRBD1 or TRBD2 (5 bases each). Trimming stripped 3 bases from V and 3 bases from J, with 14 bases between. Germline CDR1 SGHRS, CDR2 YFSETQ. The CDR3 extends over 15 amino acids.

The chain combines TRBV5-8 with TRBJ2-7; D ambiguous. CDR1 is SGHTS, CDR2 YDEGEE, per germline. This CDR3 contains 15 residues. V was trimmed by 0 bases and J by 2 bases, leaving 12 bases between them. The DNA for the CDR3 is TGTGCCAGCAGCTTGGCCCCACAGAAAGCCTACGAGCAGTACTTC. It codes for CASSLAPQKAYEQYF.

Concerning this clone itself: Other DNA sequences in this sample translate to the same CDR3. This chain uses TRBV9 with TRBJ2-3, with TRBD1 identical over 8 bases. The CDR3 length is 15 residues. Germline V gene sequence: CDR1 SGDLS, CDR2 YYNGEE. Trimming took 2 bases from V and 0 from J; bases not matched to a gene: 2. The CDR3 coding sequence is TGTGCCAGCAGCGTCGACAGGGGAAGCACAGATACGCAGTATTTT. Encoded protein: CASSVDRGSTDTQYF.

This chain links TRBV7-8 with TRBJ2-7; TRBD1 matches at 8 bases. There are 16 residues in the CDR3. Unmatched junction bases numbered 10, after V lost 1 base and J lost 5 bases. Germline V lookup: CDR1 SGHVS, CDR2 FQNEAQ. CDR3 amino acids: CASSLEFGQGSDEQYF. CDR3 coding DNA: TGTGCCAGCAGCTTAGAGTTCGGACAGGGTTCCGACGAGCAGTACTTC.

The chain joins TRBV27 to TRBJ2-1; TRBD1 might be the D (6 bases). The germline V gene encodes CDR1 MNHEY and CDR2 SMNVEV (reference sequence). The V and J ends lost 1 base and 3 bases respectively, with 13 bases between them. CDR3 size: 16 residues. The CDR3 region has the DNA TGTGCCAGCAGTTTATATGCGAGGGGGATCTACAATGAGCAGTTCTTC. This codes for CASSLYARGIYNEQFF.

The gene calls are TRBV5-1 and TRBJ2-5; the D is unclear. There are 16 residues in the CDR3. Germline values: CDR1 SGHRS, CDR2 YFSETQ. Deletions cut 0 bases from V and 1 base from J, with 13 bases between. The CDR3 DNA reads as TGCGCCAGCAGCTTGGGGGTTAGTACCCCCCAAGAGACCCAGTACTTC. Translating it yields CASSLGVSTPQETQYF.

The chain joins TRBV5-4 to TRBJ2-7; the match to TRBD1 covers 9 bases. CDR1 SGHNT and CDR2 YYREEE come from the germline V gene (reference sequence). The CDR3 has 14 amino acids. With V trimmed by 3 bases and J by 4 bases, 5 bases remained unmatched. CDR3 coding DNA: TGTGCCAGCAGCTGGGACAGGGCTCCTTACGAGCAGTACTTC. As protein: CASSWDRAPYEQYF.

The rearrangement uses TRBV4-1 and TRBJ1-3; possibly TRBD1 for D (6 bases). Trimming removed 0 bases from V and 2 bases from J, with 11 bases in between. Germline V gene lookup returns CDR1 MGHRA and CDR2 YSYEKL. There are 16 residues in the CDR3. CDR3 coding DNA: TGCGCCAGCAGCCAAGAAAGGAACAGGGCTGGAAACACCATATATTTT. Its translation is CASSQERNRAGNTIYF.